The present entry profiles one TCR beta chain with its context. The target antigen is unknown. Both iRepertoire HTBI primers and Arm-PCR of CDR3 regions were used to build the TCR beta libraries. TCRdb re-analysed the multiplex PCR reads in MiXCR, keeping a single row per CDR3 protein. The sample gives some 490,000 distinct CDR3 sequences, 9.5% to 15% of which show up once; roughly 9.3% is in the top ten. The sample originates from a study of regulatory T cells in long-lasting Graves disease. Overall study context: Antithyroid drug intake by newly diagnosed Graves' patients had lasted under 3 months.

Study findings and constraints: Persistent patients shared more public clonotypes (under 3,000) than newly diagnosed patients (about 1,000).

Time point described: newly diagnosed GD, antithyroid drugs for less than 3 months. PBMC-derived RNA was used for the TCR library. The same specimen was also included in a second study, on T cells in Graves' hyperthyroidism and ophthalmopathy.

Sequenced material: peripheral blood mononuclear cells (PBMCs), taken at new diagnosis, from a patient treated with antithyroid drugs. The source is a woman aged 25 to 39 with Graves disease.

The CDR3, as DNA: TGTGCCAGCAGCCACCGGACAGGGGGCTATGAAAAACTGTTTTTT. It translates to CASSHRTGGYEKLFF. The chain links TRBV3-1 to TRBJ1-4, with TRBD1 matching 11 bases. The CDR3 covers 15 residues. The germline CDR1 and CDR2 sequences are LGHDT and YNNKEL (reference sequence). V trimming: 3 bases; J trimming: 6 bases; junction bases outside the gene matches: 3.